This entry lists 20 T cell receptor beta chains sequenced from one sample in a study of technical replicates of blood from a handful of donors. The repertoire was sequenced with immunoSEQ multiplex PCR; TCRdb's copy has only in-frame clones and lacks some. Of about 44,000 clones detected, 96% appear once; the ten largest clones hold around 0.35%. Input material: T cells isolated from PBMCs. The receptor set was obtained from a human donor in good health.

The V gene is TRBV2, the J gene TRBJ2-7; TRBD1 agrees at 12 bases. Germline loops: CDR1 SNHLY, CDR2 FYNNEI. This CDR3 comprises 12 residues. With 10 bases clipped from V and 5 bases from J, the junction kept 3 bases outside the gene matches. CDR3 residues: CATGTGGDEQYF. As DNA, the CDR3 is TGTGCCACCGGGACAGGGGGCGACGAGCAGTACTTC.

This clone appeared once. The rearrangement uses TRBV10-1 and TRBJ2-3, with 9 bases aligning to TRBD1. Trimming took 6 bases from V and 3 from J; bases not matched to a gene: 4. The CDR3 has 14 residues. Per the germline V gene, CDR1 is WNHNN and CDR2 is SYGVQD (reference sequence). This chain's CDR3 is CASSRDRETDTQYF. CDR3 bases: TGCGCCAGCAGCCGGGACAGGGAAACAGATACGCAGTATTTT.

The rearrangement uses TRBV10-3 and TRBJ2-1, with 8 positions matching TRBD1. Germline values: CDR1 ENHRY, CDR2 SYGVKD. The V segment lost 0 bases and the J segment 5 bases; nucleotides outside the gene matches: 3. The CDR3 spans 15 residues. CDR3 amino acids: CAISESGQGNNEQFF. The CDR3 DNA follows: TGTGCCATCAGTGAGTCAGGACAGGGCAACAATGAGCAGTTCTTC.

This sequence joins TRBV11-2 and TRBJ2-5; tentative D call: TRBD2 (5 bases). The end of the DNA fits TRBJ2-7 better, so the J call may be wrong. Germline assignment: CDR1 SGHAT and CDR2 FQNNGV. The CDR3 is 13 amino acids. DNA of the CDR3: TGTGCCAGCAGCCCGCTAGCAACCTACGAGCAGTACTTC. As protein: CASSPLATYEQYF.

The chain employs TRBV27 and TRBJ1-1, with D possibly being TRBD1 (5 bases). V lost 1 base and J 0 bases, leaving 15 bases between the germline ends. The CDR3 is made up of 17 amino acids. Germline loops: CDR1 MNHEY, CDR2 SMNVEV (reference sequence). CDR3 nucleotides: TGTGCCAGCAGTTTATTTCCGGGGGGGACTATGAACACTGAAGCTTTCTTT. The encoded protein is CASSLFPGGTMNTEAFF.

This clone was seen only once. The chain has TRBV28 and TRBJ2-7; 10 bases match TRBD1. This CDR3 contains 17 residues. After removal of 1 base from V and 3 bases from J, the junction contained 9 bases not matched to a gene. Germline V gene lookup returns CDR1 MDHEN and CDR2 SYDVKM. This chain's CDR3 is CASSLSPNWDRGYEQYF. Here the CDR3 DNA reads TGTGCCAGCAGTTTATCCCCTAACTGGGACAGGGGCTACGAGCAGTACTTC.

The chain links TRBV7-9 to TRBJ2-7; 9 bases line up with TRBD1. The CDR3 has 17 residues. J lost 6 bases, V lost 10 bases, and 22 bases had no gene match. Germline V gene data show CDR1 as SEHNR and CDR2 as FQNEAQ (reference sequence). The CDR3 DNA is TGTGCCACTATAAAGGGTTCAGGAGGGACAGGGCCCATCGAGCAGTACTTC. Encoded protein: CATIKGSGGTGPIEQYF.

The chain couples TRBV4-3 to TRBJ1-1; 8 bases are a match to TRBD1. Trimming at V came to 3 bases and at J to 5 bases, leaving 14 bases not matched to a gene. Per germline, CDR1 LGHNA and CDR2 YSLEER. CDR3 size: 17 residues. CDR3 in DNA: TGCGCCAGCAGCCACAAGACGGTACAGGGGGGCCCAACTGAAGCTTTCTTT. Protein product: CASSHKTVQGGPTEAFF.

The chain combines TRBV6-5 with TRBJ1-4; TRBD1 aligns across 11 bases. The CDR3 totals 15 residues. J gave up 8 bases and V 3 bases, and 5 bases lay outside the gene matches. Germline-derived CDR1 and CDR2 are MNHEY and SVGAGI. CDR3 DNA sequence: TGTGCCAGCAGTTATAAGGGGACAGGGGGAGAAAAACTGTTTTTT. This translates into CASSYKGTGGEKLFF.

The chain carries TRBV25-1 and TRBJ2-1, with TRBD2 matching 9 bases. Germline assignment: CDR1 MGHDK and CDR2 SYGVNS. Trimming at V came to 6 bases and at J to 0 bases, leaving 9 bases not matched to a gene. The CDR3 has 17 amino acids. Here the CDR3 reads CASSLGSTSGSYNEQFF. For the CDR3, the DNA is TGTGCCAGCAGCCTAGGATCGACTAGCGGCTCCTACAATGAGCAGTTCTTC.

The gene calls are TRBV30 and TRBJ1-2; a possible D gene is TRBD1 (6 bases). Germline V gene sequence: CDR1 GTSNPN, CDR2 SVGIG (reference sequence). The CDR3 contains 13 residues. V was clipped by 5 bases and J by 8 bases, with 18 bases between them. The chain's CDR3 is CAWQRGSVYGYTF. DNA for the CDR3: TGTGCCTGGCAAAGGGGGTCGGTTTACGGCTACACCTTC.

J is TRBJ2-4 and V is TRBV5-4; D is unclear. Germline CDR1 SGHNT, CDR2 YYREEE (reference sequence). The ends were cut back, 0 bases at V and 7 bases at J, with 11 bases in the middle. This CDR3 contains 14 residues. CDR3 in amino acids: CASSLAATPNIQYF. The CDR3 DNA reads as TGTGCCAGCAGCTTGGCAGCGACGCCCAACATTCAGTACTTC.

The V and J genes are TRBV27 and TRBJ1-5, with 7 bases identical to TRBD1. CDR3 size: 14 residues. Trimming at V came to 8 bases and at J to 2 bases, leaving 6 bases not matched to a gene. Germline V lookup: CDR1 MNHEY, CDR2 SMNVEV (reference sequence). CDR3 bases: TGTGCCAGCCGCACAGGGGAGGGCAATCAGCCCCAGCATTTT. It codes for CASRTGEGNQPQHF.

The chain couples TRBV9 to TRBJ2-7; D not certain. The germline V gene has CDR1 SGDLS and CDR2 YYNGEE. CDR3 length: 14 residues. Trimming took off 3 bases at V and 5 bases at J, with 15 bases between the two ends. The CDR3 DNA is TGTGCCAGCAGCGAGCGAGGTCCTCGGGACGAGCAGTACTTC. Translation gives CASSERGPRDEQYF.

The V and J genes are TRBV7-9 and TRBJ1-2, with unresolved D. This CDR3 contains 14 residues. From germline, CDR1 is SEHNR and CDR2 FQNEAQ (reference sequence). Trimming pared 1 base from V and 2 bases from J, leaving 8 bases between. The CDR3 DNA is TGTGCCAGCAGCTTAGATGTGGAGAACTATGGCTACACCTTC. Its translation is CASSLDVENYGYTF. Filled out from reference TRBV7-9 and TRBJ1-2, the complete variable domain reads DTGVSQNPRHKITKRGQNVTFRCDPISEHNRLYWYRQTLGQGPEFLTYFQNEAQLEKSRLLSDRFSAERPKGSFSTLEIQRTEQGDSAMYLCASSLDVENYGYTFGSGTRLTVV.

V usage is TRBV10-3 and J usage is TRBJ2-1; no clear D gene. V was trimmed by 7 bases and J by 0 bases, leaving 10 bases between them. CDR3 size: 14 residues. The V gene's germline CDR1 is ENHRY and CDR2 SYGVKD. CDR3 in amino acids: CAIKYSNSYNEQFF. Written as DNA, the CDR3 is TGTGCCATCAAGTACAGCAACTCCTACAATGAGCAGTTCTTC.

The rearrangement uses TRBV5-6 and TRBJ2-5; 10 bases align to TRBD2. The CDR3 length is 15 residues. V lost 2 bases, J lost 4 bases, and 5 bases stayed unmatched. The germline V gene has CDR1 SGHDT and CDR2 YYEEEE. CDR3 sequence reads: CASSFKREGRETQYF. In nucleotides, the CDR3 is TGTGCCAGCAGCTTCAAGCGGGAGGGCCGAGAGACCCAGTACTTC.

V usage is TRBV30 and J usage is TRBJ1-2; D is perhaps TRBD1 (5 bases). The V end was cut by 4 bases, the J end by 5 bases, with 14 bases between. Per germline, CDR1 GTSNPN and CDR2 SVGIG (reference sequence). This CDR3 spans 13 amino acids. The CDR3 loop reads CAWITTPGYGYTF. CDR3 DNA: TGTGCCTGGATTACGACTCCAGGGTATGGCTACACCTTC.

V usage is TRBV4-3 and J usage is TRBJ1-2, with 10 bases lining up with TRBD1. Germline values: CDR1 LGHNA, CDR2 YSLEER. The CDR3 has 14 amino acids. The J segment lost 8 bases and the V segment lost 1 base, leaving 4 bases of the junction unmatched. The DNA of the CDR3 is TGCGCCAGCAGCCAAGTTGGGACAGGGGAAGGCTACACCTTC. Encoded protein: CASSQVGTGEGYTF.

V usage is TRBV4-1 and J usage is TRBJ2-7, with a possible D match to TRBD1 (6 bases). The ends were cut back, 0 bases at V and 2 bases at J, with 8 bases in the middle. This CDR3 has 14 residues. Germline-derived CDR1 and CDR2 are MGHRA and YSYEKL. The CDR3 is CASSQESGAYEQYF. In nucleotides, the CDR3 is TGCGCCAGCAGCCAAGAATCAGGGGCCTACGAGCAGTACTTC.